This T cell receptor beta chain was observed in a study of somatic mutations in cytotoxic T cells in rheumatoid arthritis. Study details: Flow cytometry sorted some V beta antibody-stained T-cell populations to nearly 100% purity, V beta1+ cells among them being sequenced for TCRB.

Only in-frame clones appear in the TCRdb table, and some are missing; sequencing was by immunoSEQ multiplex PCR. Among 35,000 to 40,000 clones listed, approximately 84% were seen once. Positive magnetic bead selection separated CD4+ and CD8+ cells, and flow cytometry confirmed purity. V shed 3 bases and J shed 4 bases, with 16 bases lying between them. Per germline, CDR1 SGHDT and CDR2 YYEEEE. This CDR3 is built from 15 residues. This clone was recorded only once. This clonotype was obtained from a middle-aged man in good health. The chain couples TRBV5-6 to TRBJ1-2; D is unresolved. Sequenced: CD8+ T cells sorted from blood. The CDR3 loop reads CASSYLGPGGYGYTF. The CDR3 DNA reads as TGTGCCAGCAGCTATTTGGGCCCGGGCGGCTATGGCTACACCTTC.